This T cell receptor beta chain is from a study of human T cells and chemical hapten exposure. Germline CDR1 and CDR2: DFQATT and SNEGSKA (reference sequence). The ends were cut back, 0 bases at V and 5 bases at J, with 13 bases in the middle. The CDR3 has 14 residues. MiXCR, applied by TCRdb to the RACE reads, yields one record per CDR3 protein. The table shows around 120,000 distinct CDR3 sequences, with about 12% occurring only once. Stated time point: patch test 1, 2 weeks after DPC sensitization. The treatment: therapeutic diphenylcyclopropenone sensitization with weekly scalp DPC. The receptor comes from a woman aged 45-65 years with alopecia areata. Some clones in this sample may be carry-over from other donors' samples. The specimen was whole blood, collected in connection with sensitization to the hapten diphenylcyclopropenone (DPC). The chain links TRBV20-1 to TRBJ2-5, with no clear D. The DNA for the CDR3 is TGCAGTGCTAGAGATATCCCAAGCTGGGAGACCCAGTACTTC. Translating gives CSARDIPSWETQYF.